These 11 T cell receptor beta chains share one sample of origin, sequenced in a study of T cells in Graves' hyperthyroidism and ophthalmopathy. Amplified TCR beta CDR3 regions came from RNA transcripts. First-round RT-PCR targeting the TCR CDR3 was performed with the HTBI primer set. One entry per CDR3 protein results from TCRdb running MiXCR on the multiplex PCR reads. The sample includes 500,000 to 600,000 distinct CDR3 sequences, 40% to 50% of them seen just once. Specimen: peripheral blood or thyroid tissue (not recorded which). These receptors came from an adult woman with Graves' disease, either hyperthyroidism or ophthalmopathy (not recorded which).

In this sample, this clonotype turned up many times. The V and J genes are TRBV24-1 and TRBJ1-4; D is unresolved. Germline CDR1 and CDR2: KGHDR and SFDVKD. The CDR3 is 12 residues long. Trimming stripped 5 bases from V and 4 bases from J, with 4 bases between. The CDR3 loop is CATSGGNEKLFF. CDR3 nucleotides: TGTGCCACCAGTGGAGGTAATGAAAAACTGTTTTTT.

The gene calls are TRBV6-1 and TRBJ1-1; the D gene is possibly TRBD1 (5 bases). Trimming removed 7 bases from V and 1 base from J, with 13 bases in between. Germline values: CDR1 MNHNS, CDR2 SASEGT. The length of the CDR3 is 14 residues. The CDR3 sequence: CASNTLGQNTEAFF. CDR3 sequence (DNA): TGTGCCAGCAACACCTTAGGACAGAACACTGAAGCTTTCTTT.

This chain uses TRBV6-1 with TRBJ1-2, with D unclear. V was cut by 2 bases and J by 2 bases, with 6 bases left in between. Germline-derived CDR1 and CDR2 are MNHNS and SASEGT. The CDR3 contains 13 residues. The CDR3, as DNA: TGTGCCAGCAGTGAAAGGGAGAACTATGGCTACACCTTC. It is translated as CASSERENYGYTF.

The chain recombines TRBV4-1 with TRBJ2-7; 10 bases agree with TRBD1. The ends lost 3 bases at V and 7 bases at J; junction bases unmatched: 9. CDR1 and CDR2 from the germline V gene are MGHRA and YSYEKL. This CDR3 has 15 amino acids. CDR3 DNA sequence: TGCGCCAGCAGCCAGATGGGACAGGGGATACGAGAGCAGTACTTC. It translates to CASSQMGQGIREQYF.

The table lists this clonotype with a few counts. This chain uses TRBV4-2 with TRBJ2-7; D assignment may be TRBD1 or TRBD2 (6 bases each). The CDR3 has 13 residues. V was pared by 0 bases and J by 7 bases, with 10 bases between. The germline CDR1 and CDR2 sequences are LGHNA and YNFKEQ. The CDR3 sequence: CASSQEGAGEQYF. The CDR3 nucleotides read TGTGCCAGCAGCCAAGAGGGGGCGGGAGAGCAGTACTTC.

The rearrangement links TRBV7-9 to TRBJ2-5, with 11 bases lining up with TRBD2. In germline, CDR1 is SEHNR, CDR2 FQNEAQ (reference sequence). V dropped 6 bases and J dropped 4; count of bases not matched to a gene: 10. There are 16 residues in the CDR3. CDR3 region: CASRKPSGRSVETQYF. The CDR3 DNA sequence: TGTGCCAGCAGAAAGCCTAGCGGGAGGTCCGTAGAGACCCAGTACTTC.

The chain combines TRBV25-1 with TRBJ2-7; the match to TRBD1 covers 9 bases. CDR3 length equals 16 residues. From germline, CDR1 is MGHDK and CDR2 SYGVNS. Trimming took 6 bases from V and 3 from J; bases not matched to a gene: 12. CDR3 nucleotides: TGTGCCAGCAGCCCCTCTTTAGGACAGGGGATCTACGAGCAGTACTTC. Encoded protein: CASSPSLGQGIYEQYF.

This clonotype was found many times. The V gene is TRBV10-3, the J gene TRBJ2-2; the match to TRBD2 covers 7 bases. Germline lookup yields CDR1 ENHRY and CDR2 SYGVKD. V trimming: 0 bases; J trimming: 5 bases; junction bases outside the gene matches: 9. CDR3 length: 17 residues. In DNA form, the CDR3 reads TGTGCCATCAGTGAGTCCGCGAGCGGGACCACAACCGGGGAGCTGTTTTTT. As protein: CAISESASGTTTGELFF.

This clonotype showed up many times. The chain combines TRBV28 with TRBJ1-1; possibly TRBD1 for D (6 bases). CDR1 MDHEN and CDR2 SYDVKM come from the germline V gene. The V end lost 6 bases, the J end lost 7 bases, and 18 bases lay between the germline ends. The CDR3 runs to 14 residues. The CDR3 loop is CASSTYGGHLEAFF. The CDR3 region has the DNA TGTGCCAGCAGCACCTACGGGGGACACCTTGAAGCTTTCTTT.

J is TRBJ1-3 and V is TRBV15; D call uncertain. The CDR3 length is 14 residues. V lost 0 bases and J lost 4, with 7 bases in between. CDR1 is LNHNV, CDR2 YYDKDF, per germline (reference sequence). The CDR3 region has the DNA TGTGCCACCAGCAGAGATGGATGGGGAAACACCATATATTTT. Its protein product is CATSRDGWGNTIYF. The full variable domain, with the rest looked up from reference TRBV15 and TRBJ1-3, is DAMVIQNPRYQVTQFGKPVTLSCSQTLNHNVMYWYQQKSSQAPKLLFHYYDKDFNNEADTPDNFQSRRPNTSFCFLDIRSPGLGDTAMYLCATSRDGWGNTIYFGEGSWLTVV.

The chain links TRBV7-9 to TRBJ1-1; D unclear. Per the germline V gene, CDR1 is SEHNR and CDR2 is FQNEAQ (reference sequence). V lost 4 bases and J lost 5, with 14 bases in between. This CDR3 has 14 residues. CDR3 sequence reads: CASSSGVWRTEAFF. CDR3 DNA sequence: TGTGCCAGCAGCTCCGGGGTATGGAGAACTGAAGCTTTCTTT.